One and the same sample provided the 3 T cell receptor beta chains below, sequenced in a study of CD8 T cells in ankylosing spondylitis. Using its own MiXCR run on the 5' RACE reads, TCRdb lists one record per CDR3 protein. The table has some 140,000 distinct CDR3 sequences, roughly 6.6% seen once. The sequencing sample was made of blood, either unsorted or a sorted T cell fraction (not recorded which). Every receptor here comes from a female donor with ankylosing spondylitis or in good health (not recorded which).

The table lists this clonotype with many counts. This chain joins TRBV11-1 and TRBJ2-1; no clear D. Between the trimmed V and J ends, which lost 5 bases and 4 bases, there was a span of 24 bases. Germline-derived CDR1 and CDR2 are SGHAT and FQDESV (reference sequence). This CDR3 is 18 amino acids long. In DNA, the CDR3 is TGTGCCAGCAGCCAGAAAGAAACGACCCTATTCTTTTACAATGAGCAGTTCTTC. It codes for CASSQKETTLFFYNEQFF.

This clonotype was recorded at least ten times. This rearrangement joins TRBV5-5 to TRBJ2-7, with 8 nucleotides matching TRBD1. Germline V lookup: CDR1 SGHKS, CDR2 YYEKEE (reference sequence). Unmatched junction bases numbered 9, after V lost 4 bases and J lost 3 bases. The CDR3 runs 15 residues. The DNA of the CDR3 is TGTGCCAGCAGCCCGACAGGGGCGCCCAACTACGAGCAGTACTTC. Encoded protein: CASSPTGAPNYEQYF.

This clonotype came up many times. The chain uses TRBV2 and TRBJ1-2, with a possible D match to TRBD1 (6 bases). The V end was cut by 2 bases, the J end by 4 bases, with 14 bases between. Germline V gene data show CDR1 as SNHLY and CDR2 as FYNNEI. This CDR3 has 15 amino acids. Written as DNA, the CDR3 is TGTGCCAGCAGTGAAAGGGCAGGGGTCCGCTATGGCTACACCTTC. Its protein is CASSERAGVRYGYTF.